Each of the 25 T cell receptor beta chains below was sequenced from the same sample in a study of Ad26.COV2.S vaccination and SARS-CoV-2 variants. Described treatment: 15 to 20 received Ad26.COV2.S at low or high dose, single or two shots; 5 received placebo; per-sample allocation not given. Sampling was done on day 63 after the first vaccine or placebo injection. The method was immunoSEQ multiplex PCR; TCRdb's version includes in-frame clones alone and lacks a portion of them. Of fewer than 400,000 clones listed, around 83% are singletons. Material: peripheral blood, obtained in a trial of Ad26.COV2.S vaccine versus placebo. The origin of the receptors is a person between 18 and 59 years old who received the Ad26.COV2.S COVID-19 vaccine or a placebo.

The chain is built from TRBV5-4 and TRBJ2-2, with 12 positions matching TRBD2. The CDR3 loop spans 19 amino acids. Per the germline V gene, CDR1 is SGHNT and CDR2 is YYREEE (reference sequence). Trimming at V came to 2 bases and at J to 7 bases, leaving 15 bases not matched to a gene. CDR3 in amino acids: CASSFWRTSGGSMVGELFF. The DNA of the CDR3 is TGTGCCAGCAGCTTTTGGAGAACTAGCGGGGGGAGTATGGTCGGGGAGCTGTTTTTT.

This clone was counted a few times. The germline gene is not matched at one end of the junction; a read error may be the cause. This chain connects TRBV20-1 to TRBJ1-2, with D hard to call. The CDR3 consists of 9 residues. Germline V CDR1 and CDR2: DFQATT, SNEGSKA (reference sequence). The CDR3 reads CSATSEAGF. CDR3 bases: TGCAGTGCTACCTCCGAGGCGGGCTTC.

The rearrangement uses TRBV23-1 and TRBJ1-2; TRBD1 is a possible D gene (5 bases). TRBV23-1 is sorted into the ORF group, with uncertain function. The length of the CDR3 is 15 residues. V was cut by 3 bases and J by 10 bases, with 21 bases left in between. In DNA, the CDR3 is TGCGCCAGCAGTCAGGGGCAGGCCCCTCTGGTAGTCTACACCTTC. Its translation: CASSQGQAPLVVYTF.

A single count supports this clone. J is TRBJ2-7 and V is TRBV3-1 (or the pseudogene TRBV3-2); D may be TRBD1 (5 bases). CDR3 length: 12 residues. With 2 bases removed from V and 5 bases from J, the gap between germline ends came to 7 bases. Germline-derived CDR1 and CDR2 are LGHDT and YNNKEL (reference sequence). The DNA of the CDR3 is TGTGCCAGCAGCCAAAAAGGGGACGAGCAGTACTTC. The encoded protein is CASSQKGDEQYF.

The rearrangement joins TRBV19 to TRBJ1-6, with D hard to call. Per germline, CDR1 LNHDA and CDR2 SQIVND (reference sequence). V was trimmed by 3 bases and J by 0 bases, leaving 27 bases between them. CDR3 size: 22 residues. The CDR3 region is CASSITVGADMEFSSYNSPLHF. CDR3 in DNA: TGTGCCAGTAGTATCACGGTCGGTGCTGACATGGAGTTCAGCTCCTATAATTCACCCCTCCACTTT.

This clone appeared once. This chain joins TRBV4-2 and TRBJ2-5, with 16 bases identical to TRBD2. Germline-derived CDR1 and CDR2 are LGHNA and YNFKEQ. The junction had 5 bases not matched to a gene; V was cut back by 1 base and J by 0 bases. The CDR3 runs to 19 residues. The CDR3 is CASSQAEGTSGGDQETQYF. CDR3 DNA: TGTGCCAGCAGCCAAGCCGAAGGGACTAGCGGGGGGGACCAAGAGACCCAGTACTTC.

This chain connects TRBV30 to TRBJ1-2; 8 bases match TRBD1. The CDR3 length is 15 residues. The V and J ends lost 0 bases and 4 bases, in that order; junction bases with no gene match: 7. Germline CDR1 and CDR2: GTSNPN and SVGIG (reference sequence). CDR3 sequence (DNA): TGTGCCTGGAGTGTAGGAACAGGGGGGACCTATGGCTACACCTTC. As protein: CAWSVGTGGTYGYTF.

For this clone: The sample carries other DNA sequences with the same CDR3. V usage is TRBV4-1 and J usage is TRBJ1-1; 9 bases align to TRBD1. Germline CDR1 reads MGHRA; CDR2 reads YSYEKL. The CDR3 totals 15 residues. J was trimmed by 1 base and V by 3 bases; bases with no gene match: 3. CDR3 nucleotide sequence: TGCGCCAGCAGCCAGGCGGGACAGGGGAACACTGAAGCTTTCTTT. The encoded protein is CASSQAGQGNTEAFF.

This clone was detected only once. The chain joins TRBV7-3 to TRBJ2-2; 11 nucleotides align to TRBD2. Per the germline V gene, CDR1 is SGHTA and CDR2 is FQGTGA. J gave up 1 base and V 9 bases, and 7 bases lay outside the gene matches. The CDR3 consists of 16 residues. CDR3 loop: CASGLAGILNTGELFF. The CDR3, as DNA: TGTGCCAGTGGACTAGCGGGTATCCTGAACACCGGGGAGCTGTTTTTT.

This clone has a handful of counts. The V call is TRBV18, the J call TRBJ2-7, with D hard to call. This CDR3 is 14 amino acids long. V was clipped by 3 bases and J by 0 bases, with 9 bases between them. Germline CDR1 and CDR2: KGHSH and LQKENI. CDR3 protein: CASSPGRLSYEQYF. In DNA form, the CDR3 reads TGTGCCAGCTCACCGGGCAGGCTCTCCTACGAGCAGTACTTC.

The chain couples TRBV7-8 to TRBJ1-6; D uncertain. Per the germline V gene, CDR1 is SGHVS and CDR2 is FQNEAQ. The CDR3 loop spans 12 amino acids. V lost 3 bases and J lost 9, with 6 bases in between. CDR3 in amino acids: CASSFAGSPLHF. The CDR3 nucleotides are TGTGCCAGCAGCTTCGCGGGTTCACCCCTCCACTTT.

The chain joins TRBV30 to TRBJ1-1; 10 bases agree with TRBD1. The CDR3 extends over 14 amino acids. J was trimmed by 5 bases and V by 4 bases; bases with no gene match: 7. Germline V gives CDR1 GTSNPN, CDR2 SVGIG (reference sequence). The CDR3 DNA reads TGTGCCTGGAATAGACAGGGGGCGCGAACTGAAGCTTTCTTT. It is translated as CAWNRQGARTEAFF.

CDR3 coding DNA: TGCGCCAGCAGCCAAGTTTTAGCCAATTCACCCCTCCACTTT. Its translation: CASSQVLANSPLHF. The chain links TRBV4-1 to TRBJ1-6; D not certain. Germline-derived CDR1 and CDR2 are MGHRA and YSYEKL. This CDR3 is built from 14 residues. V shed 1 base and J shed 7 bases, with 8 bases lying between them.

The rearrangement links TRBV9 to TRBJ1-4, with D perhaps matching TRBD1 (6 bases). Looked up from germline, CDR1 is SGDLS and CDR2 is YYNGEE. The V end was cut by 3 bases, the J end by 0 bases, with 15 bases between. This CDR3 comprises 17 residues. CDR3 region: CASSGGPQSATNEKLFF. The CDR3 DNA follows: TGTGCCAGCAGCGGGGGGCCCCAGTCGGCAACTAATGAAAAACTGTTTTTT.

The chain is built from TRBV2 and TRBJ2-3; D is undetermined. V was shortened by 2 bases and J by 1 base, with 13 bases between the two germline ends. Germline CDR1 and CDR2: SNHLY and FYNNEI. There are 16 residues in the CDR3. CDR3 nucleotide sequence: TGTGCCAGCAGTGAACTAGGGCCTGGGGGCACAGATACGCAGTATTTT. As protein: CASSELGPGGTDTQYF.

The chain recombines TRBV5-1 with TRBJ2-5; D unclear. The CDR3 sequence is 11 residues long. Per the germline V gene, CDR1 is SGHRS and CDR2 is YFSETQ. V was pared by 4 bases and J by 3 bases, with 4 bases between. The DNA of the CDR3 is TGCGCCAGCAGCAGGGAAGAGACCCAGTACTTC. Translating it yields CASSREETQYF.

CDR3 loop: CASSLFGGPQSGAQYF. The CDR3, as DNA: TGTGCCAGCAGCTTATTTGGGGGCCCCCAGTCTGGTGCGCAGTATTTT. The chain carries TRBV7-3 and TRBJ2-3; tentative D call: TRBD1 (6 bases). CDR1 is SGHTA and CDR2 is FQGTGA in the germline V gene. V was shortened by 2 bases and J by 10 bases, with 22 bases between the two germline ends. This CDR3 is 16 amino acids long.

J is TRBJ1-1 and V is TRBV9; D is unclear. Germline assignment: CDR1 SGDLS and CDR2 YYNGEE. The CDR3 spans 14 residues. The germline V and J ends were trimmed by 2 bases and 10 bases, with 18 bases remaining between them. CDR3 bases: TGTGCCAGCAGCGTGGCGGCAGGAGGAACTTCAGCTTTCTTT. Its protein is CASSVAAGGTSAFF.

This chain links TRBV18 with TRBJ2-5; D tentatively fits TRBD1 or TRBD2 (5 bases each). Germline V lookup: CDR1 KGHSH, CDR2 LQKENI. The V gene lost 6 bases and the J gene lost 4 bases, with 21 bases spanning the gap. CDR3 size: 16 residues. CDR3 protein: CASSGDEGLLGETQYF. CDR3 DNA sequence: TGTGCCAGCTCCGGCGACGAGGGGTTGCTGGGAGAGACCCAGTACTTC.

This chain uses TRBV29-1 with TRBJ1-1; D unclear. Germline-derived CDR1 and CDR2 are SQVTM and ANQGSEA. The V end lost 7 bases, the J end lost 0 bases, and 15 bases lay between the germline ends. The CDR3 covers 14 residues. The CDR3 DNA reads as TGCAGCGCAACCCCCTACGTTATGAACACTGAAGCTTTCTTT. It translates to CSATPYVMNTEAFF.

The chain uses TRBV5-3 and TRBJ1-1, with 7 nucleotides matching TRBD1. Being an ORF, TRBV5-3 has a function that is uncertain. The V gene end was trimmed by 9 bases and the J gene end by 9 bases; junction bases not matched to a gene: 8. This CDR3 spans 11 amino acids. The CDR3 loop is CATTRTGKAFF. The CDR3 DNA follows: TGTGCCACCACCCGGACAGGTAAAGCTTTCTTT.

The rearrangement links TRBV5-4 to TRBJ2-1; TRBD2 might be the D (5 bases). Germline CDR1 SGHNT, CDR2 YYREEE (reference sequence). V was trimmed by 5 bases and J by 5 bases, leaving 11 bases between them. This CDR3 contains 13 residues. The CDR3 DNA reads TGTGCCAGCAGACGGGAAGTAGACAATGAGCAGTTCTTC. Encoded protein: CASRREVDNEQFF.

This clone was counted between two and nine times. The chain's CDR3 is CASSLYLGDNEQFF. The CDR3 DNA reads TGTGCCAGCAGCTTATATTTGGGGGACAATGAGCAGTTCTTC. The gene calls are TRBV5-8 and TRBJ2-1; D tentatively reads TRBD1 or TRBD2 (5 bases each). V was cut by 2 bases and J by 5 bases, with 11 bases left in between. CDR3 length: 14 amino acids. Germline CDR1 reads SGHTS; CDR2 reads YDEGEE.

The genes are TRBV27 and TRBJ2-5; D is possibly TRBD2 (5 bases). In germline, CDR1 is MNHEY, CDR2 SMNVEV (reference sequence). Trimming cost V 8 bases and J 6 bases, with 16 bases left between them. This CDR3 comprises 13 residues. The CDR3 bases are TGTGCCAGCCAAGAGGACGCCGGGAAGACCCAGTACTTC. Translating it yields CASQEDAGKTQYF.

CDR3 sequence: CATHSRLFKTSGGNEQFF. The CDR3 DNA reads as TGTGCCACTCATTCACGCCTATTCAAGACTAGCGGGGGCAATGAGCAGTTCTTC. The V call is TRBV27, the J call TRBJ2-1; 12 nucleotides match TRBD2. Looked up from germline, CDR1 is MNHEY and CDR2 is SMNVEV (reference sequence). The CDR3 consists of 18 residues. Trimming removed 10 bases from V and 6 bases from J; junction bases left unmatched: 19.